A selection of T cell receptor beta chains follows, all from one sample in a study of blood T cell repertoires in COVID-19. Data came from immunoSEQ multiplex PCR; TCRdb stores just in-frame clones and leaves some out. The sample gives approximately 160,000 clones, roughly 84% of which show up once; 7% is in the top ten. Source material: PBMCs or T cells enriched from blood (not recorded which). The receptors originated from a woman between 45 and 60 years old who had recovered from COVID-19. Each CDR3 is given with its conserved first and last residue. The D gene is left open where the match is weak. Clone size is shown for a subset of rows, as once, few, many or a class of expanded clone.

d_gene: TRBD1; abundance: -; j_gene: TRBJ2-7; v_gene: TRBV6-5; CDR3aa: CASRRSTTGGHEQYF; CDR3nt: TGTGCCAGCAGACGCTCAACAACAGGGGGCCACGAGCAGTACTTC
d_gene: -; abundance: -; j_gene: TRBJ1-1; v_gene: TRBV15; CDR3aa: CATSRAYTEAFF; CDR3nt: TGTGCCACCAGCAGAGCTTATACTGAAGCTTTCTTT
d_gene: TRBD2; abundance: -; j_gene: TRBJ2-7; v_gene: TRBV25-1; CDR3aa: CASSEWAAGAYEQYF; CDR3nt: TGTGCCAGCAGTGAATGGGCTGCGGGGGCCTACGAGCAGTACTTC
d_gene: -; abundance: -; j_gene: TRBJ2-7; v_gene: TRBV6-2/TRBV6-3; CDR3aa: CASSYGAHVEQYF; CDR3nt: TGTGCCAGCAGTTACGGGGCCCACGTCGAGCAGTACTTC
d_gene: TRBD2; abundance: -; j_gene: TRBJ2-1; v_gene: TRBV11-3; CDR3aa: CASSFSGSGPGDNEQFF; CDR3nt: TGTGCCAGCAGCTTTAGCGGGAGTGGGCCTGGAGACAATGAGCAGTTCTTC
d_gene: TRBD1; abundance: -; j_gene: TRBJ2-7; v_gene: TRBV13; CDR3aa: CASSSTGTGGLYEQYF; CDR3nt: TGTGCCAGCAGCTCGACCGGGACAGGGGGGTTATACGAGCAGTACTTC
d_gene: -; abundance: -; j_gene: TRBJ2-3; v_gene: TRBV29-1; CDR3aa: CSASGTAGADTQYF; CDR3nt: TGCAGCGCCTCCGGGACAGCGGGCGCAGATACGCAGTATTTT
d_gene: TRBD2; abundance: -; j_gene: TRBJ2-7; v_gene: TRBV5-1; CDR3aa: CASSRLSGSQYEQYF; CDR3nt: TGCGCCAGCAGCCGATTAAGCGGGAGCCAGTACGAGCAGTACTTC
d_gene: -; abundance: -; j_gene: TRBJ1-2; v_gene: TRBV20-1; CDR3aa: CSAQDSYGYTF; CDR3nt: TGCAGTGCTCAGGACAGCTATGGCTACACCTTC
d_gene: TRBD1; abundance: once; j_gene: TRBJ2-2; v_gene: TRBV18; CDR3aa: CASSPLNLQGAPTGELFF; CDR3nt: TGTGCCAGCTCACCACTGAATTTACAGGGGGCGCCCACCGGGGAGCTGTTTTTT
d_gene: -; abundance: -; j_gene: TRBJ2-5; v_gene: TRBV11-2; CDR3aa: CASSLDRGGSLLQETQYF; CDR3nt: TGTGCCAGCAGCTTAGATCGAGGCGGCAGCCTCCTCCAAGAGACCCAGTACTTC
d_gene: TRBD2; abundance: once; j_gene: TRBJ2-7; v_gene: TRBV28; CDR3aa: CASSPYGGEEQYF; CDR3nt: TGTGCCAGCTCACCATATGGGGGGGAAGAGCAGTACTTC
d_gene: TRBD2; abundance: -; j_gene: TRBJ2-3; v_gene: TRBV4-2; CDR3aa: CASSQDPLAGRLSTDTQYF; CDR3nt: TGTGCCAGCAGCCAAGATCCCCTAGCGGGAAGGCTGAGCACAGATACGCAGTATTTT
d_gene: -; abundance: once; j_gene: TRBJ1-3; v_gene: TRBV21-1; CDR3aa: CASRSGTGSGNTIYF; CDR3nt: TGTGCCAGCAGGTCCGGGACAGGTTCTGGAAACACCATATATTTT
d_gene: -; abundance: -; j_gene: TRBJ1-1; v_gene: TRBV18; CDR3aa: CASSPGHTNTEAFF; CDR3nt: TGTGCCAGCTCACCGGGACATACGAACACTGAAGCTTTCTTT
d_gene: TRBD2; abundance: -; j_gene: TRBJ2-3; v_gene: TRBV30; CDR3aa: CAWSVREADTQYF; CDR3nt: TGTGCCTGGAGTGTGCGGGAGGCAGATACGCAGTATTTT
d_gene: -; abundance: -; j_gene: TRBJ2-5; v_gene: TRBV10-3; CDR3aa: CAISESGGHQETQYF; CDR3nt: TGTGCCATCAGTGAGAGTGGCGGCCATCAAGAGACCCAGTACTTC
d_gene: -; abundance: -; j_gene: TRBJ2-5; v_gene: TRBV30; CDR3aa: CAWNNGLSQETQYF; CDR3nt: TGTGCCTGGAATAATGGACTGTCTCAAGAGACCCAGTACTTC
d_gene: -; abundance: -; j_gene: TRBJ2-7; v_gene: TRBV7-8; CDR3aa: CASSSTTSYEQYF; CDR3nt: TGTGCCAGCAGCTCCACTACCTCCTACGAGCAGTACTTC